The next 18 T cell receptor beta chains were all read from a single sample in a study of shared clonotypes between healthy human individuals. Terminally differentiated effector memory CD45RA+ cells were excluded by CCR7 positive selection of CD45RO-negative cells. The protocol was immunoSEQ multiplex PCR, while the TCRdb copy is restricted to in-frame clones and leaves out a portion. Seen here are about 800,000 clones, about 97% observed once, and the top ten hold about 0.25%. Material: naive CD8+ T cells sorted from blood. The receptors originated from a man aged 30 to 45 in good health.

The chain is built from TRBV7-9 and TRBJ2-1; TRBD2 matches 14 bases. The CDR3 consists of 15 residues. V gave up 5 bases and J gave up 6 bases; unmatched junction bases: 3. CDR1 SEHNR and CDR2 FQNEAQ come from the germline V gene (reference sequence). CDR3 amino acids: CASSAGTSGSNEQFF. The CDR3 region has the DNA TGTGCCAGCAGCGCCGGGACTAGCGGGAGCAATGAGCAGTTCTTC.

This clone was seen just once. This chain joins TRBV5-1 and TRBJ2-3, with D possibly being TRBD2 (6 bases). CDR3 length: 16 residues. Germline V lookup: CDR1 SGHRS, CDR2 YFSETQ. Between the trimmed V and J ends, which lost 0 bases and 2 bases, there was a span of 13 bases. The CDR3 sequence: CASSLAEAGLTDTQYF. CDR3 coding DNA: TGCGCCAGCAGCTTGGCCGAGGCGGGGCTCACAGATACGCAGTATTTT.

The rearrangement joins TRBV9 to TRBJ2-3; 8 nucleotides agree with TRBD2. The germline gives CDR1 SGDLS, CDR2 YYNGEE. V gave up 0 bases and J gave up 4 bases; unmatched junction bases: 10. The CDR3 is 17 amino acids. CDR3 sequence: CASSVDLAGLGSDTQYF. The CDR3 DNA follows: TGTGCCAGCAGCGTAGATCTAGCGGGCCTGGGATCAGATACGCAGTATTTT.

The CDR3 spells CASSLQDRSPYEQYF. The CDR3 DNA reads as TGTGCCAGCAGCCTCCAGGACAGATCCCCCTACGAGCAGTACTTC. This chain links TRBV7-9 with TRBJ2-7, with TRBD1 as a possible D gene (6 bases). Deletions cut 5 bases from V and 2 bases from J, with 16 bases between. CDR3 length: 15 amino acids. CDR1 and CDR2 (germline): SEHNR, FQNEAQ (reference sequence).

The chain joins TRBV7-2 to TRBJ2-5; tentatively, D is TRBD1 or TRBD2 (5 bases each). Trimming took 1 base from V and 7 from J, leaving 16 bases between them. The length of the CDR3 is 15 residues. Germline-derived CDR1 and CDR2 are SGHTA and FQGNSA. This CDR3 reads CASSLGGAAAGTQYF. In DNA, the CDR3 is TGTGCCAGCAGCTTAGGGGGCGCCGCGGCGGGGACCCAGTACTTC.

Comment on this clone: The sample has other DNA sequences that encode this CDR3 too. The chain is built from TRBV4-1 and TRBJ2-7; D possibly corresponds to TRBD1 (6 bases). Trimming removed 3 bases at V and 6 bases at J, with 12 bases between. CDR3 length equals 13 residues. Looked up from germline, CDR1 is MGHRA and CDR2 is YSYEKL. The CDR3 bases are TGCGCCAGCAGCCAGGATAGGGGGTTCGAGCAGTACTTC. Its translation is CASSQDRGFEQYF.

The rearrangement links TRBV29-1 to TRBJ2-7; 12 positions agree with TRBD2. V lost 4 bases, J lost 6 bases, and 16 bases stayed unmatched. The V gene's germline CDR1 is SQVTM and CDR2 ANQGSEA. This CDR3 is built from 17 residues. Written as DNA, the CDR3 is TGCAGCGTTGTGGGCCCAACTAGCGGGAGGCCCGACGCCGAGCAGTACTTC. This encodes CSVVGPTSGRPDAEQYF.

This chain links TRBV7-9 with TRBJ2-7, with D maybe TRBD1 (6 bases). V lost 1 base to trimming and J lost 2 bases, with 9 bases between them. Germline V lookup: CDR1 SEHNR, CDR2 FQNEAQ (reference sequence). CDR3 length: 14 amino acids. CDR3 loop: CASSLVQGPYEQYF. DNA for the CDR3: TGTGCCAGCAGCTTAGTGCAGGGGCCCTACGAGCAGTACTTC.

The chain uses TRBV5-6 and TRBJ2-7; D might be TRBD1 or TRBD2, each matching 6 bases. This CDR3 is built from 13 residues. Trimming stripped 4 bases from V and 3 bases from J, with 11 bases between. Per germline, CDR1 SGHDT and CDR2 YYEEEE. CDR3 coding DNA: TGTGCCAGCAGCGGGGGGCTTTTCTACGAGCAGTACTTC. Translation: CASSGGLFYEQYF.

V and J are TRBV4-1 and TRBJ2-1; 9 bases match TRBD2. CDR3 length: 17 residues. The germline CDR1 and CDR2 sequences are MGHRA and YSYEKL. The junction had 11 bases not matched to a gene; V was cut back by 0 bases and J by 8 bases. The CDR3 region is CASSQDRAGGPLDEQFF. Written as DNA, the CDR3 is TGCGCCAGCAGCCAAGATCGGGCGGGAGGGCCTCTGGATGAGCAGTTCTTC.

This clone was observed once. Other DNA sequences in the sample encode the same CDR3. This chain links TRBV13 with TRBJ2-7, with D maybe TRBD1 (6 bases). Germline V lookup: CDR1 PRHDT, CDR2 FYEKMQ (reference sequence). The V and J ends lost 5 bases and 4 bases respectively, with 12 bases between them. CDR3 size: 13 residues. The CDR3 sequence is CASSPGQSYEQYF. The CDR3 coding sequence is TGTGCCAGCAGCCCCGGACAGTCGTACGAGCAGTACTTC.

This clone was observed a single time. Other DNA sequences of this sample code for an identical CDR3. The genes are TRBV27 and TRBJ2-7; D is uncertain. CDR3 length: 12 amino acids. V was clipped by 6 bases and J by 2 bases, with 8 bases between them. Germline CDR1 and CDR2: MNHEY and SMNVEV (reference sequence). The CDR3 nucleotides read TGTGCCAGCAGGGGCGGCACCTACGAGCAGTACTTC. It is translated as CASRGGTYEQYF.

The chain couples TRBV9 to TRBJ2-5; 7 bases align to TRBD2. Germline CDR1 SGDLS, CDR2 YYNGEE. J lost 12 bases, V lost 0 bases, and 11 bases had no gene match. The CDR3 runs to 14 residues. CDR3 in amino acids: CASSVAPSGAPKYF. DNA of the CDR3: TGTGCCAGCAGCGTAGCTCCTAGCGGAGCCCCTAAGTACTTC.

V is TRBV11-2 and J is TRBJ1-2; 9 positions match TRBD1. CDR3 length equals 16 residues. The J segment lost 3 bases and the V segment lost 5 bases, leaving 10 bases of the junction unmatched. Per germline, CDR1 SGHAT and CDR2 FQNNGV. Here the CDR3 DNA reads TGTGCCAGCAGCGGGGACAGGGAAAAGTTCGACTATGGCTACACCTTC. It specifies CASSGDREKFDYGYTF.

This rearrangement joins TRBV9 to TRBJ2-7; D perhaps matches TRBD1 (6 bases). Deletions cut 2 bases from V and 4 bases from J, with 13 bases between. The CDR3 runs to 14 residues. In germline, CDR1 is SGDLS, CDR2 YYNGEE. CDR3 residues: CASSVTGSGYEQYF. DNA of the CDR3: TGTGCCAGCAGCGTCACAGGGTCCGGATACGAGCAGTACTTC.

The chain uses TRBV6-5 and TRBJ1-4; D is uncertain. CDR3 length equals 13 residues. V gave up 6 bases and J gave up 8 bases, with 13 bases separating them. Germline-derived CDR1 and CDR2 are MNHEY and SVGAGI. Here the CDR3 DNA reads TGTGCCAGCAGCATAAGCAAGGGCGAAAAACTGTTTTTT. Its translation: CASSISKGEKLFF.

This CDR3 is CASRTSGSYNEQFF. The CDR3 nucleotides are TGTGCCAGCAGAACAAGCGGGTCTTACAATGAGCAGTTCTTC. The V gene is TRBV6-6, the J gene TRBJ2-1; possibly TRBD2 for D (6 bases). The V and J ends lost 6 bases and 4 bases respectively, with 13 bases between them. This CDR3 region has 14 residues. Germline CDR1 is MNHNY and CDR2 is SVGAGI (reference sequence).

CDR3 nucleotide sequence: TGTGCCAGCAGTGGACTCTTGCGTGGGAACTATGGCTACACCTTC. It translates to CASSGLLRGNYGYTF. The rearrangement joins TRBV25-1 to TRBJ1-2; D remains unclear. Germline V lookup: CDR1 MGHDK, CDR2 SYGVNS. V lost 4 bases and J lost 2, with 14 bases in between. CDR3 length: 15 residues.